The rows below give T cell receptor beta chains drawn from one sample of a study of molecular identifiers for immune sequencing clone quantification. TCRdb ran MiXCR on the PCR reads and lists one entry per CDR3 protein. The data hold approximately 590,000 distinct CDR3 sequences, with around 25% observed a single time. Sequencing input: naive CD8+ T cells from blood, with Jurkat cell RNA spiked in. The receptors come from a human donor in good health. Some libraries in this study had Jurkat cell RNA spiked in. CDR3s leave out the opening cysteine and the closing phenylalanine or tryptophan.

>13|TRBV6-2/TRBV6-3
ASSPDYGLAYEQY
>11|TRBV2
ASTEYRRNTIY
>12|TRBV7-6
ASSLALGSQPQH
>13|TRBV27
ASSPPDRAGQPQH
>15|TRBV9
ASSVPTSVSNTGELF
>18|TRBV4-3
ASSQDPAGAMTNSYNEQF
>19|TRBV7-9
ASSLEGTGGEMVSGANVLT
>11|TRBV6-1
ASRINSNTEAF
>12|TRBV4-1
ASSQVGVTEKLF
>13|TRBV5-6
ASSLGRALTGELF
>12|TRBV10-1
ASSESGPSTEAF
>13|TRBV19
ASSMTSGANNEQF
>14|TRBV2
ASRTRDRGELKTQY
>15|TRBV2
ASSETLVTGGRYEQF
>12|TRBV10-1
ASSESTVEVGQF
>11|TRBV4-3
ASSQDRTWPLH
>12|TRBV12-3/TRBV12-4
ASGLVIWNTEAS
>13|TRBV4-3
ASSPGRRTTGELF
>13|TRBV11-3
ASSLERGLGGELF
>12|TRBV2
ASSLWRGNQPQH
>13|TRBV3-1
ASSQLARGDGELF
>10|TRBV29-1
SVPGTADGYT
>12|TRBV27
ASSYGLGGYEQY
>11|TRBV30
AWSPDANYEQY
>12|TRBV9
ASSVEANQETQY
>15|TRBV24-1
ATSDPRTGGITGELF
>12|TRBV14
ASGGPRSGYGYT
>13|TRBV6-2/TRBV6-3
ASSPSSGVTDTQY
>13|TRBV3-1
ASSQARGSGNTIY
>13|TRBV19
ASSIDHGTSYEQY
>12|TRBV4-3
ASSQATGKETQY
>10|TRBV12-3/TRBV12-4
ASSPTGPEAF
>7|TRBV20-1
YDPYGYT
>12|TRBV11-2
AGSLRHLGYEQY
>12|TRBV6-1
ASARTGEAYAQY
>13|TRBV10-3
ATSGGQGFNYGYT
>16|TRBV4-1
ASSQAGPGGGGSGELF
>11|TRBV12-5
ASGQINTGELF
>12|TRBV25-1
ASSERRGWETQY
>15|TRBV28
ASSFRHRGKNTGELF
>14|TRBV7-8
ASSYAGTVFDNEQF
>13|TRBV7-9
ASSFSFPPSEKLF
>12|TRBV12-3/TRBV12-4
ASSRGLTPWEQY
>13|TRBV27
ASSTWTETDTEAF
>15|TRBV6-5
AAPAPGVAEKPYEQY
>12|TRBV5-1
ASSLAGDPYVYT
>13|TRBV4-1
ASSQAGTGVTPLH
>11|TRBV7-9
ASSLVTGYEQY
>13|TRBV29-1
SVEAEGGKSNEQF
>14|TRBV24-1
ATSDLGAGVTDTQY
>13|TRBV19
ASSLGLLNTGELF
>10|TRBV30
AWNWLNTEAF
>14|TRBV12-3/TRBV12-4
ASSLARGQLQETQY
>10|TRBV14
ASSLAPTEQY
>10|TRBV29-1
SASDGMDTQY
>11|TRBV9
ATGKEDGDTQY
>15|TRBV5-6
ASTNSYGTGLNQPQH
>13|TRBV7-3
ASSPSDRYQETQY